This T cell receptor beta chain comes out of a study of neurological immune-mediated disorders. CDR3 size: 14 residues. CDR1 is SQVTM and CDR2 is ANQGSEA in the germline V gene. The V segment lost 0 bases and the J segment 14 bases; nucleotides outside the gene matches: 12. From the 5' RACE reads, TCRdb called clonotypes with MiXCR, one entry per CDR3 protein. The sample contains around 40,000 distinct CDR3 sequences, roughly 13% of which appear only once. This clonotype showed up many times. V gene TRBV29-1 combines with J gene TRBJ2-1; 8 positions match TRBD1. Source material: PBMCs. This receptor was taken from a female donor in good health. This CDR3 is CSVEDPQAGQGKFF. The CDR3 DNA reads TGCAGCGTTGAAGACCCTCAAGCCGGACAGGGAAAGTTCTTC.